This entry lists 26 T cell receptor beta chains sequenced from one sample in a study of T-cell reconstitution after alpha-beta-depleted transplantation in children. Library preparation (for TCRbeta) was performed with unique molecular identifiers. TCRdb re-analysed the PCR reads in MiXCR, keeping a single row per CDR3 protein. The sample has 200,000 to 250,000 distinct CDR3 sequences; roughly 23% are singletons. The sequenced sample was PBMCs, obtained before TCRalphabeta/CD19-depleted stem cell transplant. These receptor sequences come from a girl aged 2-10 years with Fanconi anemia, due to receive a stem cell transplant.

This clonotype was found many times. The chain recombines TRBV9 with TRBJ2-1, with a possible D match to TRBD2 (6 bases). V gave up 0 bases and J gave up 4 bases, with 14 bases separating them. Germline CDR1 and CDR2: SGDLS and YYNGEE. The CDR3 sequence is 16 residues long. The CDR3 coding sequence is TGTGCCAGCAGCGTAGGTAGTAGCGGTTTATACAATGAGCAGTTCTTC. Encoded protein: CASSVGSSGLYNEQFF.

The chain links TRBV18 to TRBJ2-2; D may be TRBD2 (6 bases). V was cut by 3 bases and J by 1 base, with 12 bases left in between. The germline V gene encodes CDR1 KGHSH and CDR2 LQKENI. The CDR3 is made up of 16 amino acids. The CDR3 protein is CASSPRSGLNTGELFF. CDR3 nucleotides: TGTGCCAGCTCACCGCGCTCGGGACTGAACACCGGGGAGCTGTTTTTT. Full variable domain (missing parts from reference TRBV18 and TRBJ2-2): NAGVMQNPRHLVRRRGQEARLRCSPMKGHSHVYWYRQLPEEGLKFMVYLQKENIIDESGMPKERFSAEFPKEGPSILRIQQVVRGDSAAYFCASSPRSGLNTGELFFGEGSRLTVL.

The rearrangement joins TRBV6-2 or TRBV6-3 to TRBJ2-7, with 8 bases that match TRBD2. CDR3 length: 14 amino acids. With 4 bases clipped from V and 7 bases from J, the junction kept 9 bases outside the gene matches. The germline gives CDR1 MNHEY, CDR2 SVGEGT. In DNA form, the CDR3 reads TGTGCCAGCAGTTTCACTAGCGGCCCTTGGGAGCAGTACTTC. Translated: CASSFTSGPWEQYF.

The rearrangement uses TRBV2 and TRBJ2-7, with D maybe TRBD1 (6 bases). This CDR3 has 14 amino acids. V shed 0 bases and J shed 0 bases, with 6 bases lying between them. Germline V gives CDR1 SNHLY, CDR2 FYNNEI. This CDR3 reads CASSEAGGSYEQYF. The CDR3 DNA reads TGTGCCAGCAGTGAAGCAGGGGGCTCCTACGAGCAGTACTTC.

This clonotype showed up many times. The chain recombines TRBV5-1 with TRBJ2-1; D perhaps matches TRBD1 (5 bases). Germline CDR1 and CDR2: SGHRS and YFSETQ. The CDR3 extends over 14 amino acids. V lost 2 bases, J lost 8 bases, and 14 bases lay in between. CDR3 DNA: TGCGCCAGCAGCTTAAGGGGCGAGACCTATGAGCAGTTCTTC. Translating gives CASSLRGETYEQFF.

This clonotype was counted only a few times. The V and J genes are TRBV29-1 and TRBJ2-3, with 13 bases aligning to TRBD2. V shed 4 bases, J shed 3 bases, and the junction held 7 bases outside the gene matches. The CDR3 has 16 amino acids. The germline V gene encodes CDR1 SQVTM and CDR2 ANQGSEA. CDR3 amino acids: CSVVPRLAGGTDTQYF. The CDR3 bases are TGCAGCGTTGTCCCCCGACTAGCGGGAGGTACAGATACGCAGTATTTT.

J is TRBJ1-1 and V is TRBV18, with 7 bases aligning to TRBD1. CDR1 is KGHSH, CDR2 LQKENI, per germline. V was pared by 3 bases and J by 5 bases, with 15 bases of the junction left unmatched. This CDR3 has 17 amino acids. The CDR3, as DNA: TGTGCCAGCTCACCTAACAGGGGTCCCGGAGCGAGGACTGAAGCTTTCTTT. Translated, it gives CASSPNRGPGARTEAFF. Filled out from reference TRBV18 and TRBJ1-1, the complete variable domain reads NAGVMQNPRHLVRRRGQEARLRCSPMKGHSHVYWYRQLPEEGLKFMVYLQKENIIDESGMPKERFSAEFPKEGPSILRIQQVVRGDSAAYFCASSPNRGPGARTEAFFGQGTRLTVV.

This clonotype was recorded at least ten times. The V and J genes are TRBV29-1 and TRBJ2-3; D perhaps matches TRBD1 (5 bases). The germline V and J ends were trimmed by 3 bases and 2 bases, with 12 bases remaining between them. The germline gives CDR1 SQVTM, CDR2 ANQGSEA. The CDR3 is 14 amino acids. The CDR3 loop is CSVDRDVATDTQYF. CDR3 in DNA: TGCAGCGTTGACAGGGATGTGGCCACAGATACGCAGTATTTT.

This clonotype has only a few counts. The V gene is TRBV6-2 or TRBV6-3, the J gene TRBJ2-1; no clear D gene. Trimming shortened V by 6 bases and J by 5 bases, and 11 bases separated the two germline ends. Germline CDR1 reads MNHEY; CDR2 reads SVGEGT. This CDR3 is 13 amino acids long. CDR3 region: CASSTESDNEQFF. CDR3 DNA: TGTGCCAGCAGCACGGAGTCGGACAATGAGCAGTTCTTC.

This clonotype has ten or more counts. The chain uses TRBV3-1 and TRBJ2-6, with TRBD1 matching 8 bases. CDR1 LGHDT and CDR2 YNNKEL come from the germline V gene (reference sequence). This CDR3 has 19 amino acids. J lost 2 bases, V lost 1 base, and 10 bases had no gene match. CDR3 sequence reads: CASSQVSRAGGPGANVLTF. CDR3 coding DNA: TGTGCCAGCAGCCAAGTCTCGCGGGCAGGGGGCCCTGGGGCCAACGTCCTGACTTTC.

This sequence joins TRBV20-1 and TRBJ1-1; TRBD1 matches at 7 bases. V trimming: 3 bases; J trimming: 3 bases; junction bases outside the gene matches: 4. Germline-derived CDR1 and CDR2 are DFQATT and SNEGSKA (reference sequence). This CDR3 spans 13 amino acids. The CDR3 DNA reads as TGCAGTGCTAGCCCAGGGGGAGACACTGAAGCTTTCTTT. It yields the protein CSASPGGDTEAFF.

This clonotype was counted at least ten times. J is TRBJ2-5 and V is TRBV29-1, with TRBD1 matching over 10 bases. V lost 2 bases and J lost 4; bases outside the gene matches: 4. Germline assignment: CDR1 SQVTM and CDR2 ANQGSEA. This CDR3 contains 14 residues. CDR3 in amino acids: CSVELWTGGETQYF. CDR3 DNA: TGCAGCGTTGAATTATGGACAGGGGGAGAGACCCAGTACTTC. The complete variable domain, with remaining parts taken from reference TRBV29-1 and TRBJ2-5, reads SAVISQKPSRDICQRGTSLTIQCQVDSQVTMMFWYRQQPGQSLTLIATANQGSEATYESGFVIDKFPISRPNLTFSTLTVSNMSPEDSSIYLCSVELWTGGETQYFGPGTRLLVL.

On this clonotype: A read error may be the cause here, since a much bigger clone is one base away. The rearrangement joins TRBV6-5 to TRBJ2-7, with no clear D. This CDR3 has 14 amino acids. V lost 4 bases, J lost 0 bases, and 10 bases lay in between. CDR1 and CDR2 from the germline V gene are MNHEY and SVGAGI. CDR3 sequence (DNA): TGTGCCAGCAGTTTCCAGGAAAGCTCCTACGAGCAGTACTTC. This sequence encodes CASSFQESSYEQYF.

With respect to this clonotype: It may be a read error: a sequence one base away is much more abundant. J is TRBJ2-7 and V is TRBV29-1; D is unclear. V lost 5 bases, J lost 1 base, and 9 bases lay in between. Germline V gene lookup returns CDR1 SQVTM and CDR2 ANQGSEA. The CDR3 sequence is 12 residues long. CDR3 DNA sequence: TGCAGCGTTCATACAGTTTCCTACGAGCAGTACTTC. This encodes CSVHTVSYEQYF.

The genes are TRBV20-1 and TRBJ2-7; D is possibly TRBD1 (6 bases). Germline V gene data show CDR1 as DFQATT and CDR2 as SNEGSKA (reference sequence). This CDR3 comprises 14 residues. V gave up 0 bases and J gave up 5 bases, with 14 bases separating them. The CDR3 protein is CSARERGRGHEQYF. CDR3 bases: TGCAGTGCTAGAGAAAGGGGCAGGGGTCACGAGCAGTACTTC.

CDR3 nucleotide sequence: TGTGCCAGCAGTTTAAGTATCCTGATCTCCGAGCAGTACTTC. Translation gives CASSLSILISEQYF. This chain links TRBV28 with TRBJ2-7; D gene unclear. Between the trimmed V and J ends, which lost 2 bases and 6 bases, there was a span of 14 bases. The length of the CDR3 is 14 residues. The germline gives CDR1 MDHEN, CDR2 SYDVKM.

This clonotype was found once. V usage is TRBV4-1 and J usage is TRBJ2-1, with 10 bases matching TRBD2. CDR3 length equals 14 residues. Trimming at V came to 8 bases and at J to 6 bases, leaving 7 bases not matched to a gene. Germline lookup yields CDR1 MGHRA and CDR2 YSYEKL. The CDR3 nucleotides read TGCGCCAGCCAAAGCGGGAGGGGCCCCAATGAGCAGTTCTTC. Its protein is CASQSGRGPNEQFF.

This clonotype occurred once. The chain joins TRBV20-1 to TRBJ2-7, with 7 bases lining up with TRBD1. V lost 0 bases to trimming and J lost 4 bases; unmatched junction nucleotides: 6. The CDR3 length is 14 residues. Germline V lookup: CDR1 DFQATT, CDR2 SNEGSKA (reference sequence). The CDR3 bases are TGCAGTGCTAGAGACAGGGGGTTTTTTTACGAGCAGTACTTC. Amino acid sequence: CSARDRGFFYEQYF.

The chain recombines TRBV18 with TRBJ2-1; TRBD2 matches 7 bases. Germline-derived CDR1 and CDR2 are KGHSH and LQKENI. The CDR3 is 21 residues long. Losses at the gene ends were 3 bases for V and 7 bases for J; bases not matched to a gene: 27. The CDR3 reads CASSPLNLAGAANRAANEQFF. CDR3 nucleotides: TGTGCCAGCTCACCCCTTAATTTGGCGGGAGCGGCAAATAGGGCGGCAAATGAGCAGTTCTTC.

The J gene is TRBJ1-1, the V gene TRBV20-1; 8 bases fit TRBD1. Looked up from germline, CDR1 is DFQATT and CDR2 is SNEGSKA (reference sequence). This CDR3 region has 15 residues. With 6 bases clipped from V and 8 bases from J, the junction kept 17 bases outside the gene matches. This CDR3 reads CSATFVTYRGVEAFF. In DNA form, the CDR3 reads TGCAGTGCCACCTTTGTCACTTACAGGGGGGTAGAAGCTTTCTTT.

The rearrangement uses TRBV7-6 and TRBJ2-3, with D unresolved. Per the germline V gene, CDR1 is SGHVS and CDR2 is FNYEAQ. Deletions cut 4 bases from V and 6 bases from J, with 14 bases between. The CDR3 is made up of 14 amino acids. This chain's CDR3 is CASSSNLMGDTQYF. CDR3 in DNA: TGTGCCAGCAGCTCAAATCTCATGGGGGATACGCAGTATTTT.

This clonotype was counted only a few times. The chain employs TRBV7-3 and TRBJ2-5, with TRBD2 matching 9 bases. The CDR3 is made up of 18 amino acids. Germline V gives CDR1 SGHTA, CDR2 FQGTGA. V shed 2 bases, J shed 2 bases, and the junction held 12 bases outside the gene matches. CDR3 bases: TGTGCCAGCAGCTTATTTGGCGGGAGGGCCAGACATCAAGAGACCCAGTACTTC. Protein product: CASSLFGGRARHQETQYF.

This clonotype appeared many times. The J gene is TRBJ2-5, the V gene TRBV6-1; the D is unclear. Germline V CDR1 and CDR2: MNHNS, SASEGT. V gave up 5 bases and J gave up 5 bases, with 15 bases separating them. CDR3 length equals 14 residues. The DNA for the CDR3 is TGTGCCAGCAGTCTAGGACCCTATAAGGAGACCCAGTACTTC. As protein: CASSLGPYKETQYF.

In its sample, this clonotype was seen a few times. The chain couples TRBV28 to TRBJ2-1; 9 positions agree with TRBD2. The CDR3 spans 14 residues. V shed 8 bases, J shed 6 bases, and the junction held 8 bases outside the gene matches. Per germline, CDR1 MDHEN and CDR2 SYDVKM. The CDR3 sequence: CASLSGSRGNEQFF. The CDR3 DNA follows: TGTGCCAGCCTTAGCGGGAGCCGCGGCAATGAGCAGTTCTTC. Full variable domain (remainder filled in from reference TRBV28 and TRBJ2-1): DVKVTQSSRYLVKRTGEKVFLECVQDMDHENMFWYRQDPGLGLRLIYFSYDVKMKEKGDIPEGYSVSREKKERFSLILESASTNQTSMYLCASLSGSRGNEQFFGPGTRLTVL.

The chain has TRBV6-4 and TRBJ2-3; 9 bases align to TRBD1. Germline V gene lookup returns CDR1 MRHNA and CDR2 SNTAGT. V shed 2 bases and J 1 base; nucleotides not matched to a gene: 4. The CDR3 spans 16 residues. The CDR3 here is CASSDRDRAGTDTQYF. The CDR3 DNA reads TGTGCCAGCAGTGACCGGGACAGGGCAGGCACAGATACGCAGTATTTT.

J is TRBJ2-2 and V is TRBV12-3 or TRBV12-4; maybe TRBD2 (5 bases). The CDR3 loop spans 15 amino acids. V was pared by 6 bases and J by 6 bases, with 17 bases between. CDR3 in amino acids: CASRSTGPGAGELFF. The CDR3 DNA reads as TGTGCCAGCAGGTCGACTGGCCCCGGGGCCGGGGAGCTGTTTTTT.